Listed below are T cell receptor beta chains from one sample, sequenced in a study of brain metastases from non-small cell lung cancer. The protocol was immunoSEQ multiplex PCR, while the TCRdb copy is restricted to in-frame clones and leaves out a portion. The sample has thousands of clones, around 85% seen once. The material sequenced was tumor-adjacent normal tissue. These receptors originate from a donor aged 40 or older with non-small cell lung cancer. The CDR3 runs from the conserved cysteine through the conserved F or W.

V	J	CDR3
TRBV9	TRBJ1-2	CASSVSRNGYTF
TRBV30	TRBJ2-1	CAWNPPQYNEQFF
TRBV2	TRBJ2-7	CASGSTNYEQYF
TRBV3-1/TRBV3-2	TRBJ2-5	CASSQDGTPRETQYF
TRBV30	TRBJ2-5	CAWRRAEETQYF
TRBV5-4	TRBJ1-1	CASSLGDGEAFF
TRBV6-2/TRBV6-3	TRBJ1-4	CASSYQQRNEKLFF
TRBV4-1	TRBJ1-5	CASSQETGSASQHF
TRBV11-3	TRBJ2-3	CASSLGGLDTDTQYF
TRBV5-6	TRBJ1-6	CASRDKGAGSPLHF
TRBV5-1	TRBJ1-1	CASGRVRGDTEAFF
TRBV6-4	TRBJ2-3	CASSDRLGGPDTQYF
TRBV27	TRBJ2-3	CASSFTTEDTQYF
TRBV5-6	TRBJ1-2	CASSLAGWDRGNYGYTF
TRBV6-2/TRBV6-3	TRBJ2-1	CASSYSASGEQFF
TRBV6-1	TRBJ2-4	CASSEGQGRGDIQYF
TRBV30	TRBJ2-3	CAWRGTSTDTQYF